There are a few counts of the clone carrying this T cell receptor (beta chain). The data were taken from a study of blood T cell repertoires in COVID-19. Study-wide context: PBMCs, B-cell-depleted T cells, or T cells provided the cDNA or gDNA that made up the material.

CDR1 is LGHDT, CDR2 YNNKEL, per germline (reference sequence). The CDR3 spans 15 residues. Trimming took off 1 base at V and 5 bases at J, with 12 bases between the two ends. Per the original data handling: From reference gene primer amplification, estimates of nucleated cell counts were derived. Measured with immunoSEQ multiplex PCR; TCRdb has only the in-frame clones, and not every one. V, J and clone size are those of that table, while D and trimming were read from the DNA. The data contain about 51,000 clones, about 86% of them singletons. V gene TRBV3-1 (or the pseudogene TRBV3-2) combines with J gene TRBJ1-3; no definite D call. This sequence originates from a man older than 75 with active COVID-19. The material sequenced was peripheral blood. CDR3 in DNA: TGTGCCAGCAGCCAAGGTGCAGGAGGCCGAAACACCATATATTTT. It codes for CASSQGAGGRNTIYF.